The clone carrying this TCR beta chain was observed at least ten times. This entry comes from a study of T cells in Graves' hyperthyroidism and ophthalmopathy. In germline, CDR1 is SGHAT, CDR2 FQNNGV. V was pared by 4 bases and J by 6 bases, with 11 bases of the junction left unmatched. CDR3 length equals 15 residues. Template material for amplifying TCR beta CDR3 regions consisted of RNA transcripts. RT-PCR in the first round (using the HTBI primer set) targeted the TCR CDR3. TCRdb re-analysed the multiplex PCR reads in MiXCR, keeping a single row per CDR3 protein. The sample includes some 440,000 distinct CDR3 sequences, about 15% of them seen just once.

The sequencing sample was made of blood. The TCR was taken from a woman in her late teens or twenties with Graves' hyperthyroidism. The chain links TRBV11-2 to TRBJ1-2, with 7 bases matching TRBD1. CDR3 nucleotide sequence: TGTGCCAGCAGCTCCAGGACAGGCGCCAGCCATGGCTACACCTTC. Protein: CASSSRTGASHGYTF.